These 17 T cell receptor beta chains originate from one sample sequenced in a study of blood T cell repertoires in COVID-19. Produced via immunoSEQ multiplex PCR; TCRdb's table is partial and in-frame only. The sample lists roughly 500,000 clones, approximately 86% seen once, with around 7.9% in the top ten. Sequencing was carried out using PBMCs or T cells enriched from blood (not recorded which). Receptors were obtained from an older woman who had recovered from COVID-19.

This chain uses TRBV3-1 (or the pseudogene TRBV3-2) with TRBJ2-3, with 12 bases lining up with TRBD2. J was trimmed by 1 base and V by 1 base; bases with no gene match: 9. The CDR3 has 19 amino acids. Germline V lookup: CDR1 LGHDT, CDR2 YNNKEL (reference sequence). This CDR3 reads CASSQGLAGGRIGTDTQYF. CDR3 DNA: TGTGCCAGCAGCCAAGGGCTAGCGGGGGGGCGAATTGGCACAGATACGCAGTATTTT.

This chain joins TRBV6-5 and TRBJ1-6; D ambiguous. The CDR3 covers 12 residues. Looked up from germline, CDR1 is MNHEY and CDR2 is SVGAGI. The V gene lost 6 bases and the J gene lost 10 bases, with 10 bases spanning the gap. Here the CDR3 DNA reads TGTGCCAGCAGGGCAGGCGACTCACCCCTCCACTTT. Its translation is CASRAGDSPLHF.

The V gene is TRBV3-1 (or the pseudogene TRBV3-2), the J gene TRBJ1-1; 11 positions agree with TRBD1. This CDR3 has 16 residues. Trimming took 4 bases from V and 8 from J; bases not matched to a gene: 12. Germline loops: CDR1 LGHDT, CDR2 YNNKEL (reference sequence). CDR3 in DNA: TGTGCCAGCAGCCCTGGACAGGGGGCCGGCCAAGGAGAAGCTTTCTTT. Protein sequence: CASSPGQGAGQGEAFF.

The chain employs TRBV6-5 and TRBJ1-2; tentative D call: TRBD1 (6 bases). V lost 7 bases, J lost 5 bases, and 14 bases lay in between. In germline, CDR1 is MNHEY, CDR2 SVGAGI. The CDR3 consists of 13 residues. The CDR3 nucleotides are TGTGCCAGCACCAACTCGGACAGATATGGCTACACCTTC. Its protein is CASTNSDRYGYTF.

The sample holds one count of this clone. The chain joins TRBV5-1 to TRBJ1-1; no reliable D call. The CDR3 runs 15 residues. Germline V gene lookup returns CDR1 SGHRS and CDR2 YFSETQ. The germline V and J ends were trimmed by 4 bases and 4 bases, with 17 bases remaining between them. CDR3 residues: CASSGLMGGGTEAFF. The CDR3 bases are TGCGCCAGCAGCGGCCTGATGGGAGGAGGCACTGAAGCTTTCTTT.

V gene TRBV12-5 combines with J gene TRBJ1-5, with D tentatively TRBD1 (6 bases). This CDR3 spans 15 amino acids. CDR1 and CDR2 from the germline V gene are LGHNT and FRNRAP. V was pared by 6 bases and J by 4 bases, with 16 bases between. In nucleotides, the CDR3 is TGTGCTAGTGGCCCAGGGACAAGGCAAAATCAGCCCCAGCATTTT. Protein product: CASGPGTRQNQPQHF.

This chain uses TRBV6-1 with TRBJ1-6; D is undetermined. The CDR3 sequence is 14 residues long. Trimming pared 2 bases from V and 8 bases from J, leaving 10 bases between. In germline, CDR1 is MNHNS, CDR2 SASEGT. In DNA form, the CDR3 reads TGTGCCAGCAGTGAATACGCTGACTATTCACCCCTCCACTTT. Translating gives CASSEYADYSPLHF.

The rearrangement uses TRBV7-9 and TRBJ1-4; tentative D call: TRBD1 (5 bases). The ends were cut back, 1 base at V and 7 bases at J, with 10 bases in the middle. Germline assignment: CDR1 SEHNR and CDR2 FQNEAQ (reference sequence). CDR3 length equals 14 residues. The CDR3 nucleotides are TGTGCCAGCAGCTTAGGGCAGGGTGGTGAAAAACTGTTTTTT. Its translation: CASSLGQGGEKLFF.

V gene TRBV11-2 combines with J gene TRBJ1-1, with D unresolved. The V gene's germline CDR1 is SGHAT and CDR2 FQNNGV. This CDR3 has 15 amino acids. The ends were cut back, 5 bases at V and 0 bases at J, with 13 bases in the middle. The CDR3 spells CASSRGPVLNTEAFF. CDR3 in DNA: TGTGCCAGCAGCCGCGGGCCAGTCTTGAACACTGAAGCTTTCTTT.

The J gene is TRBJ1-2, the V gene TRBV10-3; D is ambiguous. CDR1 and CDR2 (germline): ENHRY, SYGVKD. Trimming shortened V by 0 bases and J by 2 bases, and 4 bases separated the two germline ends. The CDR3 sequence is 13 residues long. CDR3: CAISESENYGYTF. The CDR3 DNA follows: TGTGCCATCAGTGAGTCAGAGAACTATGGCTACACCTTC.

This sequence joins TRBV6-6 and TRBJ1-5; D ambiguous. Germline lookup yields CDR1 MNHNY and CDR2 SVGAGI (reference sequence). This CDR3 comprises 14 residues. The germline V and J ends were trimmed by 2 bases and 7 bases, with 12 bases remaining between them. CDR3 amino acids: CASSYPREEQPQHF. CDR3 DNA: TGTGCCAGCAGTTACCCCCGGGAGGAACAGCCCCAGCATTTT.

The V and J genes are TRBV15 and TRBJ2-3; TRBD1 might be the D (6 bases). V was cut by 2 bases and J by 8 bases, with 8 bases left in between. The CDR3 is 12 residues long. CDR1 and CDR2 from the germline V gene are LNHNV and YYDKDF (reference sequence). The CDR3 region has the DNA TGTGCCACCAGCAGATCACAGGGTACGCAGTATTTT. Its translation: CATSRSQGTQYF.

For the CDR3, the DNA is TGTGCCAGTCATCCAACCGGGGGCACCATATATTTT. Protein: CASHPTGGTIYF. V usage is TRBV6-5 and J usage is TRBJ1-3; maybe TRBD1 (5 bases). Germline V gene sequence: CDR1 MNHEY, CDR2 SVGAGI. The CDR3 runs to 12 residues. V lost 9 bases to trimming and J lost 9 bases, with 15 bases between them.

This sequence joins TRBV5-6 and TRBJ2-3, with 9 bases lining up with TRBD2. Germline V gene sequence: CDR1 SGHDT, CDR2 YYEEEE. The CDR3 loop spans 15 amino acids. Trimming removed 0 bases from V and 10 bases from J; junction bases left unmatched: 9. For the CDR3, the DNA is TGTGCCAGCAGCTTGGAGCGGGGGGCGGCGGGGGCGCAGTATTTT. It yields the protein CASSLERGAAGAQYF. Full variable domain (outside the CDR3, taken from reference TRBV5-6 and TRBJ2-3): DAGVTQSPTHLIKTRGQQVTLRCSPKSGHDTVSWYQQALGQGPQFIFQYYEEEERQRGNFPDRFSGHQFPNYSSELNVNALLLGDSALYLCASSLERGAAGAQYFGPGTRLTVL.

The rearrangement uses TRBV12-5 and TRBJ2-5; 8 bases agree with TRBD1. Unmatched junction bases numbered 14, after V lost 7 bases and J lost 4 bases. Germline loops: CDR1 LGHNT, CDR2 FRNRAP. CDR3 size: 16 residues. The CDR3 nucleotides read TGTGCTAGTGCCTCCGGGACAGGCAAACGAGGAGAGACCCAGTACTTC. This encodes CASASGTGKRGETQYF.

V usage is TRBV18 and J usage is TRBJ1-2, with D hard to call. CDR1 is KGHSH, CDR2 LQKENI, per germline. Trimming took 0 bases from V and 10 from J, leaving 15 bases between them. This CDR3 region has 14 residues. CDR3 coding DNA: TGTGCCAGCTCACCACCGGCGGGAAGGATGGACTACACCTTC. It encodes CASSPPAGRMDYTF.

The rearrangement joins TRBV10-3 to TRBJ2-5; 14 bases map to TRBD2. This CDR3 is 15 amino acids long. After removal of 2 bases from V and 4 bases from J, the junction contained 0 bases not matched to a gene. CDR1 and CDR2 (germline): ENHRY, SYGVKD. This CDR3 is CAISEGTSGGETQYF. CDR3 DNA: TGTGCCATCAGTGAGGGGACTAGCGGGGGAGAGACCCAGTACTTC.